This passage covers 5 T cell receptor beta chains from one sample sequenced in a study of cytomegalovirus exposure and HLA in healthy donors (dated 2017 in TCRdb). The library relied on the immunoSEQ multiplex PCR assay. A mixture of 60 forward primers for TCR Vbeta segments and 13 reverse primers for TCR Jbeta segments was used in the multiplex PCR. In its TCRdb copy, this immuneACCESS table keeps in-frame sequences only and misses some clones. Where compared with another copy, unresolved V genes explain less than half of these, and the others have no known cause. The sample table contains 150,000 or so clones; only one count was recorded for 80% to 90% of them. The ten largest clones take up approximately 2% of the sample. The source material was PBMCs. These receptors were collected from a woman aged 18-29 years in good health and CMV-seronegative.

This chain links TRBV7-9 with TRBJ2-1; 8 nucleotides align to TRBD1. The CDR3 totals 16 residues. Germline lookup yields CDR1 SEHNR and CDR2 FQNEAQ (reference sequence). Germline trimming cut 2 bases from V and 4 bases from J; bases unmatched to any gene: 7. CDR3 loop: CASSLKGTGGYNEQFF. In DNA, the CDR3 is TGTGCCAGCAGCTTAAAGGGCACAGGGGGGTACAATGAGCAGTTCTTC.

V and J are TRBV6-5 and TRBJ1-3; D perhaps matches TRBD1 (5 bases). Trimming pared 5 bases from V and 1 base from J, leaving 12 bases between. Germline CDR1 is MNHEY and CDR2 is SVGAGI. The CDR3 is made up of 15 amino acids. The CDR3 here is CASSGALGSGNTIYF. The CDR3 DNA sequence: TGTGCCAGCAGTGGGGCCTTAGGGTCTGGAAACACCATATATTTT.

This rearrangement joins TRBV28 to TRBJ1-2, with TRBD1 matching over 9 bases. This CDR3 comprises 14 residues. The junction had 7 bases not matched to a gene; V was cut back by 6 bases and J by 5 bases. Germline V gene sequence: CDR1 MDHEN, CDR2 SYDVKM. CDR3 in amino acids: CASRRQGVLYGYTF. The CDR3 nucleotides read TGTGCCAGCAGGCGACAGGGGGTCCTTTATGGCTACACCTTC.

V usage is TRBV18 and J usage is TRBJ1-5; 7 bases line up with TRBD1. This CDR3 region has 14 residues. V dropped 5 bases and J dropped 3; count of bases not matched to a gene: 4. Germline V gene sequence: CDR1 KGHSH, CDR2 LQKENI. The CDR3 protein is CASSGDSPNQPQHF. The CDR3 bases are TGTGCCAGCTCAGGGGACAGCCCCAATCAGCCCCAGCATTTT.

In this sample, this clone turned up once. CDR3 region: CASSRDRGPLGNTIYF. DNA of the CDR3: TGTGCCAGCAGCCGGGACAGGGGTCCACTGGGGAACACCATATATTTT. The chain joins TRBV7-8 to TRBJ1-3; TRBD1 agrees at 10 bases. Trimming took 5 bases from V and 7 from J; bases not matched to a gene: 11. CDR1 SGHVS and CDR2 FQNEAQ come from the germline V gene. The length of the CDR3 is 16 residues.